A single T cell receptor (beta chain) is shown here with its context. Treatment specified: approximately 18 received Ad26.COV2.S at low or high dose, single or two shots; several received placebo; per-sample allocation not given. The samples were gathered on day 63 after the first injection of vaccine or placebo. Sequencing was performed with immunoSEQ multiplex PCR; in TCRdb, only in-frame clones are kept and a portion is missing. The table lists a few hundred thousand clones, 87% of them singletons. The entry originates in a study of Ad26.COV2.S vaccination and SARS-CoV-2 variants. This CDR3 contains 14 residues. Germline V gene lookup returns CDR1 MNHEY and CDR2 SMNVEV (reference sequence). V gave up 5 bases and J gave up 4 bases; unmatched junction bases: 6.

The clonotype comes from a person aged 18 to 59 who received the Ad26.COV2.S COVID-19 vaccine or a placebo. The sample here was peripheral blood, taken in a trial of Ad26.COV2.S vaccine versus placebo. The chain couples TRBV27 to TRBJ1-1, with TRBD1 matching 8 bases. The CDR3 region has the DNA TGTGCCAGCAGTAACTGGACAGGGAGCACTGAAGCTTTCTTT. Protein: CASSNWTGSTEAFF.